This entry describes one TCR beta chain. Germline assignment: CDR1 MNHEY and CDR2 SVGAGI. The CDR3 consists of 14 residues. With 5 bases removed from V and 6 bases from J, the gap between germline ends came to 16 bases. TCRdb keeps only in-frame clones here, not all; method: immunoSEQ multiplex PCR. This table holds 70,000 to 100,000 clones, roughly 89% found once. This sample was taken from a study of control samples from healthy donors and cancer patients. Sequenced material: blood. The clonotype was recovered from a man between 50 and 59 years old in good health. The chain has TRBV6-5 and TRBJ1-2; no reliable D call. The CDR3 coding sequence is TGTGCCAGCAGTCCCGACAATATCCTCCATGGCTACACCTTC. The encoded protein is CASSPDNILHGYTF.